These T cell receptor beta chains were read from a single sample in a study of untreated major depressive disorder. Using immunoSEQ multiplex PCR, the repertoire was profiled, and TCRdb retains in-frame clones only, with some absent. Seen here are 10,000 to 15,000 clones, about 89% observed once, and the top ten hold over 1.5%. The specimen sequenced was CD4+ T cells from PBMCs. These receptors were collected from a woman aged 25 to 39 with major depressive disorder. Each CDR3 is given with its conserved first and last residue. Fields, in order: D gene, J gene, clone size, V gene, CDR3 DNA, CDR3 protein. A D gene is named only where the DNA matches it firmly. Part of the rows lack a size; the others show once, few, many or a class for expanded clones.

>TRBD1|TRBJ1-2|-|TRBV7-9
TGTGCCAGCAGCTTAGGGACAGGGGACTATGGCTACACCTTC
CASSLGTGDYGYTF
>-|TRBJ2-4|-|TRBV19
TGTGCCAGTAGGACCCCCCCAGGGATCATTCAGTACTTC
CASRTPPGIIQYF
>-|TRBJ2-1|-|TRBV21-1
TGTGCCAGCAGCAAAATCACTAGCGGGAGAGCCGAAATCAATGAGCAGTTCTTC
CASSKITSGRAEINEQFF
>TRBD1|TRBJ2-6|-|TRBV5-1
TGCGCCAGCAGCGCAGGCGGGACAGGGGCGGGAGGGGCCAACGTCCTGACTTTC
CASSAGGTGAGGANVLTF
>TRBD1|TRBJ2-7|few|TRBV5-1
TGCGCCAGCAGCCCGGACAGGGACGAGCAGTACTTC
CASSPDRDEQYF
>TRBD1|TRBJ1-1|-|TRBV2
TGTGCCAGCAGCGTAGCCAGGGGGTCCACTGAAGCTTTCTTT
CASSVARGSTEAFF
>-|TRBJ2-7|-|TRBV2
TGTGCCAGCAGTGATGCCAGATTAACGCCCTACGAGCAGTACTTC
CASSDARLTPYEQYF
>TRBD2|TRBJ2-3|once|TRBV6-5
TGTGCCAGCAGTTACTCCCTAGCGGGAGATACGCAGTATTTT
CASSYSLAGDTQYF
>-|TRBJ2-7|-|TRBV5-1
TGCGCCAGCAGCTTCGTCGGCAACGAGCAGTACTTC
CASSFVGNEQYF
>-|TRBJ2-7|-|TRBV11-3
TGTGCCAGCAGCTTGAAGGGGGAGACGTACTTC
CASSLKGETYF
>TRBD1|TRBJ2-7|-|TRBV6-1
TGTGCCAGCAGTGATTTATATCAGATCCGGCACAGGGGGGCCTACGAGCAGTACTTC
CASSDLYQIRHRGAYEQYF
>-|TRBJ2-3|-|TRBV5-4
TGTGCCAGCAGCTTGGGCAGCGGTACGCAGTATTTT
CASSLGSGTQYF
>-|TRBJ2-1|-|TRBV7-9
TGTGCCAGCAGCTTATACTGGAACAATGAGCAGTTCTTC
CASSLYWNNEQFF
>-|TRBJ2-2|-|TRBV7-2
TGTGCCAGCAGCTCATACACCGGGGAGCTGTTTTTT
CASSSYTGELFF
>-|TRBJ2-7|-|TRBV6-1
TGTGCCAGCAGTGAGGGCAGGCTAGGTTCCTACGAGCAGTACTTC
CASSEGRLGSYEQYF
>TRBD2|TRBJ2-3|-|TRBV9
TGTGCCAGCAGTCCTAGGAGGGAGGGAGGGACAGATACGCAGTATTTT
CASSPRREGGTDTQYF
>-|TRBJ2-3|once|TRBV5-1
TGCGCCAGCCTTCGAGGGGGAAGCACAGATACGCAGTATTTT
CASLRGGSTDTQYF
>TRBD1|TRBJ2-5|-|TRBV4-1
TGCGCCAGCAGCCACCAGACAGGGCATGGGGATTTAGTGACCCAGTACTTC
CASSHQTGHGDLVTQYF
>-|TRBJ1-2|-|TRBV5-1
TGCGCCAGCAGCTACGACAGGCTCGGGGGCTACACCTTC
CASSYDRLGGYTF
>TRBD2|TRBJ2-1|-|TRBV27
TGTGCCAGCGGAAAGCGCGGACTAGCGGCCTTTCTTAAGATGGCGGGCAATGAGCAGTTCTTC
CASGKRGLAAFLKMAGNEQFF
>-|TRBJ2-6|-|TRBV2
TGTGCCAGCAGTGTTGGGGGGCGCGGGGCCAACGTCCTGACTTTC
CASSVGGRGANVLTF